The present entry profiles one TCR beta chain with its context. Its antigen is unknown. These data belong to a study of cytomegalovirus exposure and HLA in healthy donors. The study's findings and limits: Presence/absence analyses supposed approximately even sequencing depth among donors.

A multiplex PCR was run with 60 Vbeta primers and 13 Jbeta primers. Original processing notes: Some 11 million of the roughly 80 million unique TCR beta chains counted in a later analysis were shared. Repertoires were generated with immunoSEQ multiplex PCR, while TCRdb's copy carries only in-frame clones and drops some. V and J calls and clone size are as listed in that table; D and trimming were resolved from the DNA. There are some 200,000 clones in the sample; about 83% occur only once, and approximately 1.4% lies in the top ten. The specimen was PBMCs. This sequence was found in a girl between 5 and 17 years old in good health and CMV-seronegative.

CDR3 residues: CASGLPRGNTGELFF. CDR3 sequence (DNA): TGTGCCAGTGGCCTCCCCAGGGGGAACACCGGGGAGCTGTTTTTT. This chain links TRBV19 with TRBJ2-2, with a weak D call TRBD1 (6 bases). Germline V gene data show CDR1 as LNHDA and CDR2 as SQIVND (reference sequence). V was clipped by 8 bases and J by 1 base, with 14 bases between them. The CDR3 length is 15 residues.